The 26 T cell receptor beta chains below come from one sample, sequenced in a study of blood T cell repertoires in COVID-19. TCRdb's table, derived via immunoSEQ multiplex PCR, lists solely in-frame clones and lacks some. The sample shows around 67,000 clones, more than 70% of them seen only once. The sequenced sample was peripheral blood. The receptors shown here come from a man aged 45-60 years with active COVID-19.

The chain joins TRBV18 to TRBJ2-1; 9 bases are a match to TRBD2. V gave up 2 bases and J gave up 8 bases; unmatched junction bases: 13. Germline V gene data show CDR1 as KGHSH and CDR2 as LQKENI. CDR3 length equals 17 residues. The CDR3 is CASSPGGLSGGTHEQFF. CDR3 nucleotides: TGTGCCAGCTCACCAGGGGGCCTTAGCGGGGGCACACATGAGCAGTTCTTC.

V is TRBV3-1 (or the pseudogene TRBV3-2) and J is TRBJ2-3; 12 positions agree with TRBD2. CDR3 length equals 17 residues. Germline V gives CDR1 LGHDT, CDR2 YNNKEL (reference sequence). The V and J ends lost 1 base and 2 bases, in that order; junction bases with no gene match: 4. The CDR3 nucleotides read TGTGCCAGCAGCCAAGCCGGGACTAGCGGGTTCACAGATACGCAGTATTTT. Translated, it gives CASSQAGTSGFTDTQYF.

The chain is built from TRBV7-2 and TRBJ1-3; 9 bases are shared with TRBD1. Germline assignment: CDR1 SGHTA and CDR2 FQGNSA. V shed 5 bases and J 4 bases; nucleotides not matched to a gene: 9. The CDR3 extends over 16 amino acids. The CDR3, as DNA: TGTGCCAGCAGCCCCCACAGGGGGCGCGGCGGAAACACCATATATTTT. This sequence encodes CASSPHRGRGGNTIYF.

The chain couples TRBV3-1 (or the pseudogene TRBV3-2) to TRBJ1-4; D not resolved. The V and J ends lost 5 bases and 7 bases respectively, with 11 bases between them. This CDR3 spans 13 amino acids. Per germline, CDR1 LGHDT and CDR2 YNNKEL (reference sequence). Written as DNA, the CDR3 is TGTGCCAGCAGCTTTAATACGGGTGAAAAACTGTTTTTT. Its protein product is CASSFNTGEKLFF.

The chain recombines TRBV6-6 with TRBJ2-7, with TRBD1 matching 8 bases. CDR3 size: 15 residues. CDR1 and CDR2 (germline): MNHNY, SVGAGI (reference sequence). V lost 1 base and J lost 3; bases outside the gene matches: 5. In DNA form, the CDR3 reads TGTGCCAGCAGTTACTTGGGAGGACAGGGCTACGAGCAGTACTTC. This gives the protein CASSYLGGQGYEQYF.

This chain uses TRBV19 with TRBJ1-1; 8 bases are shared with TRBD1. CDR3 length: 15 amino acids. J lost 3 bases, V lost 6 bases, and 9 bases had no gene match. Germline V CDR1 and CDR2: LNHDA, SQIVND (reference sequence). The CDR3 sequence: CASRLQNRGDTEAFF. CDR3 sequence (DNA): TGTGCCAGTAGGTTGCAGAACAGGGGGGACACTGAAGCTTTCTTT.

The genes are TRBV6-5 and TRBJ2-7, with D possibly matching TRBD1 (6 bases). The germline CDR1 and CDR2 sequences are MNHEY and SVGAGI. V was pared by 5 bases and J by 7 bases, with 15 bases between. There are 13 residues in the CDR3. CDR3 residues: CASSNPTGREQYF. For the CDR3, the DNA is TGTGCCAGCAGTAACCCGACAGGTCGGGAGCAGTACTTC.

This chain connects TRBV5-4 to TRBJ1-6; D might be TRBD1 (6 bases). CDR1 and CDR2 (germline): SGHNT, YYREEE (reference sequence). V lost 6 bases and J lost 7, with 14 bases in between. The length of the CDR3 is 14 residues. The CDR3 sequence is CASTNGGPNSPLHF. The CDR3 DNA reads TGTGCCAGCACCAACGGGGGGCCGAATTCACCCCTCCACTTT.

This rearrangement joins TRBV5-6 to TRBJ2-7; tentative D call: TRBD2 (6 bases). V lost 5 bases, J lost 3 bases, and 21 bases lay in between. This CDR3 contains 16 residues. Germline V CDR1 and CDR2: SGHDT, YYEEEE. The CDR3 coding sequence is TGTGCCAGCAGGTATTCACGGAGGGAGGACAACTACGAGCAGTACTTC. This sequence encodes CASRYSRREDNYEQYF. Supplemented by reference TRBV5-6 and TRBJ2-7, the full variable domain reads DAGVTQSPTHLIKTRGQQVTLRCSPKSGHDTVSWYQQALGQGPQFIFQYYEEEERQRGNFPDRFSGHQFPNYSSELNVNALLLGDSALYLCASRYSRREDNYEQYFGPGTRLTVT.

The gene calls are TRBV5-1 and TRBJ1-1, with a possible D match to TRBD1 (6 bases). This CDR3 is built from 14 residues. The V end was cut by 2 bases, the J end by 3 bases, with 11 bases between. In germline, CDR1 is SGHRS, CDR2 YFSETQ. In DNA form, the CDR3 reads TGCGCCAGCAGCTTAGGCGGGGGCGACACTGAAGCTTTCTTT. Translation: CASSLGGGDTEAFF.

The chain carries TRBV10-3 and TRBJ1-3; 7 nucleotides match TRBD1. The V and J ends lost 10 bases and 3 bases, in that order; junction bases with no gene match: 9. Per germline, CDR1 ENHRY and CDR2 SYGVKD. The CDR3 runs 14 residues. The CDR3 DNA is TGTGCCACCACCGGGACAGAACTTGGAAACACCATATATTTT. Translating gives CATTGTELGNTIYF.

V usage is TRBV7-3 and J usage is TRBJ2-5; 10 bases align to TRBD2. The CDR3 sequence is 14 residues long. The V gene's germline CDR1 is SGHTA and CDR2 FQGTGA. V lost 5 bases to trimming and J lost 3 bases; unmatched junction nucleotides: 3. In nucleotides, the CDR3 is TGTGCCAGCAGCCCGGGGACTAGCGAAGAGACCCAGTACTTC. This gives the protein CASSPGTSEETQYF.

The chain uses TRBV19 and TRBJ2-3; TRBD2 might be the D (6 bases). The CDR3 contains 13 residues. The V gene's germline CDR1 is LNHDA and CDR2 SQIVND (reference sequence). Deletions cut 5 bases from V and 0 bases from J, with 6 bases between. CDR3 loop: CASSGTSTDTQYF. DNA for the CDR3: TGTGCCAGTAGTGGGACTAGCACAGATACGCAGTATTTT.

The chain recombines TRBV27 with TRBJ2-5, with 7 nucleotides matching TRBD1. Trimming took 5 bases from V and 0 from J; bases not matched to a gene: 9. CDR3 size: 16 residues. The V gene's germline CDR1 is MNHEY and CDR2 SMNVEV (reference sequence). The CDR3 DNA reads as TGTGCCAGCAGTCGGAGACAGGGTGTTAACCAAGAGACCCAGTACTTC. As protein: CASSRRQGVNQETQYF.

CDR3: CASNGGVNNSPLHF. CDR3 nucleotides: TGTGCCAGCAATGGAGGTGTAAATAATTCACCCCTCCACTTT. The genes are TRBV27 and TRBJ1-6; D call uncertain. CDR3 size: 14 residues. V gave up 7 bases and J gave up 5 bases, with 12 bases separating them. CDR1 and CDR2 (germline): MNHEY, SMNVEV (reference sequence).

V is TRBV6-5 and J is TRBJ2-2, with 8 positions matching TRBD2. V shed 4 bases, J shed 5 bases, and the junction held 9 bases outside the gene matches. In germline, CDR1 is MNHEY, CDR2 SVGAGI. The CDR3 runs to 16 residues. The CDR3, as DNA: TGTGCCAGCAGTTTCCAAGCGGGAGTAAGAACCGGGGAGCTGTTTTTT. Encoded protein: CASSFQAGVRTGELFF.

The chain is built from TRBV28 and TRBJ1-2; D remains ambiguous. Looked up from germline, CDR1 is MDHEN and CDR2 is SYDVKM. V lost 3 bases, J lost 2 bases, and 10 bases lay in between. CDR3 length: 14 amino acids. CDR3 region: CASSFAGQNYGYTF. CDR3 coding DNA: TGTGCCAGCAGTTTTGCTGGTCAGAACTATGGCTACACCTTC.

This chain joins TRBV7-2 and TRBJ2-3; 9 nucleotides match TRBD2. Losses at the gene ends were 4 bases for V and 5 bases for J; bases not matched to a gene: 7. The germline CDR1 and CDR2 sequences are SGHTA and FQGNSA. This CDR3 is 15 amino acids long. CDR3 protein: CASSSLWREGDTQYF. CDR3 nucleotide sequence: TGTGCCAGCAGCTCCCTATGGCGGGAGGGAGATACGCAGTATTTT.

J is TRBJ1-1 and V is TRBV7-9; TRBD1 agrees at 7 bases. The CDR3 totals 13 residues. With V trimmed by 1 base and J by 6 bases, 2 bases remained unmatched. The germline V gene has CDR1 SEHNR and CDR2 FQNEAQ (reference sequence). In DNA, the CDR3 is TGTGCCAGCAGCTTAGACAGGGGCGCTGAAGCTTTCTTT. It yields the protein CASSLDRGAEAFF.

The CDR3 loop reads CASAQASGSDIGFF. The DNA of the CDR3 is TGTGCCAGCGCGCAGGCTAGCGGGTCCGATATTGGGTTCTTC. The chain joins TRBV6-5 to TRBJ2-1; TRBD2 matches 8 bases. The junction had 18 bases not matched to a gene; V was cut back by 8 bases and J by 15 bases. Germline CDR1 is MNHEY and CDR2 is SVGAGI. The CDR3 runs 14 residues.

The V and J genes are TRBV4-2 and TRBJ2-2, with 9 bases identical to TRBD2. Looked up from germline, CDR1 is LGHNA and CDR2 is YNFKEQ. The CDR3 length is 17 residues. The J segment lost 5 bases and the V segment lost 4 bases, leaving 11 bases of the junction unmatched. The CDR3 protein is CASSRLLAGRKTGELFF. The CDR3 DNA sequence: TGTGCCAGCAGCCGATTACTAGCGGGCAGGAAGACCGGGGAGCTGTTTTTT.

The J gene is TRBJ2-7, the V gene TRBV6-2 or TRBV6-3; 9 nucleotides line up with TRBD1. The V gene end was trimmed by 5 bases and the J gene end by 0 bases; junction bases not matched to a gene: 5. Germline V CDR1 and CDR2: MNHEY, SVGEGT. This CDR3 is 15 amino acids long. CDR3 DNA sequence: TGTGCCAGCAGTCAGACAGGGGGGATCTCCTACGAGCAGTACTTC. This sequence encodes CASSQTGGISYEQYF.

This rearrangement joins TRBV12-3 or TRBV12-4 to TRBJ1-2, with 9 bases lining up with TRBD1. V lost 8 bases, J lost 6 bases, and 7 bases stayed unmatched. CDR3 length: 13 residues. This CDR3 reads CASVATGGDGYTF. The CDR3 DNA reads as TGTGCCAGCGTTGCGACAGGGGGAGATGGCTACACCTTC.

The chain is built from TRBV7-3 and TRBJ1-3; D gene uncertain. Germline values: CDR1 SGHTA, CDR2 FQGTGA. V gave up 2 bases and J gave up 0 bases, with 8 bases separating them. The CDR3 extends over 15 amino acids. CDR3 region: CASSLGPSSGNTIYF. The CDR3 DNA follows: TGTGCCAGCAGCTTAGGGCCGTCCTCTGGAAACACCATATATTTT.

The gene calls are TRBV10-1 and TRBJ2-7; 12 bases agree with TRBD2. Trimming took 6 bases from V and 4 from J; bases not matched to a gene: 16. The CDR3 runs 18 residues. Germline assignment: CDR1 WNHNN and CDR2 SYGVQD (reference sequence). The CDR3 DNA sequence: TGCGCCAGCAGGGTAAGACAGGGGGCTAGCGGGAGGGTTTACGAGCAGTACTTC. Translation gives CASRVRQGASGRVYEQYF.

The rearrangement joins TRBV11-3 to TRBJ1-3; D not resolved. The CDR3 covers 14 residues. Trimming stripped 5 bases from V and 1 base from J, with 9 bases between. CDR1 and CDR2 from the germline V gene are SGHNT and YENEEA. The CDR3 region has the DNA TGTGCCAGCAGCCCGGGTAGTTCTGGAAACACCATATATTTT. It specifies CASSPGSSGNTIYF.